A single sample is the source of the 18 T cell receptor beta chains below, sequenced in a study of blood T cell repertoires in COVID-19. Only in-frame clones appear in the TCRdb table, and some are missing; sequencing was by immunoSEQ multiplex PCR. The table lists 120,000 to 150,000 clones, around four fifths of them singletons, with about 5% in the top ten. Sequenced sample: peripheral blood. All receptors derive from a human donor in a cohort sampled during active COVID-19.

The rearrangement joins TRBV29-1 to TRBJ2-5; maybe TRBD1 (5 bases). The CDR3 covers 13 residues. Looked up from germline, CDR1 is SQVTM and CDR2 is ANQGSEA. The V gene lost 3 bases and the J gene lost 5 bases, with 13 bases spanning the gap. The CDR3 spells CSVDGRTRETQYF. As DNA, the CDR3 is TGCAGCGTTGACGGCAGGACAAGGGAGACCCAGTACTTC.

The chain joins TRBV7-9 to TRBJ1-6; the D gene is possibly TRBD1 (5 bases). CDR3 length: 15 residues. Trimming pared 0 bases from V and 10 bases from J, leaving 13 bases between. CDR1 SEHNR and CDR2 FQNEAQ come from the germline V gene (reference sequence). The CDR3 DNA reads TGTGCCAGCAGCTTAGCGCAGCAGGGTGGATCACCCCTCCACTTT. Translated, it gives CASSLAQQGGSPLHF.

The chain recombines TRBV2 with TRBJ2-2; maybe TRBD2 (5 bases). The ends were cut back, 8 bases at V and 0 bases at J, with 13 bases in the middle. This CDR3 is built from 15 residues. Per germline, CDR1 SNHLY and CDR2 FYNNEI. The CDR3 here is CASAISDANTGELFF. The CDR3 DNA reads as TGTGCCAGCGCTATTAGCGACGCGAACACCGGGGAGCTGTTTTTT.

The chain carries TRBV11-2 and TRBJ2-2; 8 bases line up with TRBD1. There are 13 residues in the CDR3. The V segment lost 11 bases and the J segment 7 bases; nucleotides outside the gene matches: 9. Germline V gives CDR1 SGHAT, CDR2 FQNNGV. CDR3 in amino acids: CAGSGQVNGELFF. CDR3 bases: TGTGCCGGCTCGGGACAGGTCAACGGGGAGCTGTTTTTT.

This clone showed up just a few times. The chain is built from TRBV6-1 and TRBJ1-5, with D hard to call. The germline V gene encodes CDR1 MNHNS and CDR2 SASEGT. V dropped 0 bases and J dropped 0 bases, with 9 bases sitting between them. CDR3 length: 16 residues. Here the CDR3 reads CASSEAYEYSNQPQHF. For the CDR3, the DNA is TGTGCCAGCAGTGAAGCTTACGAGTATAGCAATCAGCCCCAGCATTTT.

J is TRBJ1-1 and V is TRBV6-5; no definite D call. Trimming took 2 bases from V and 9 from J, leaving 7 bases between them. The germline V gene encodes CDR1 MNHEY and CDR2 SVGAGI. The CDR3 consists of 11 residues. As DNA, the CDR3 is TGTGCCAGCAGTTACGGGGAGAAAGCTTTCTTT. Its translation: CASSYGEKAFF.

In its sample, this clone was seen many times. The chain joins TRBV27 to TRBJ1-2; 10 nucleotides align to TRBD1. V trimming: 2 bases; J trimming: 5 bases; junction bases outside the gene matches: 8. The CDR3 contains 16 residues. CDR1 MNHEY and CDR2 SMNVEV come from the germline V gene (reference sequence). CDR3 in amino acids: CASSLAPTGGTYGYTF. The CDR3 DNA reads TGTGCCAGCAGTTTAGCCCCGACAGGGGGCACTTATGGCTACACCTTC.

The chain links TRBV7-6 to TRBJ2-5; 8 nucleotides align to TRBD2. CDR3 length: 18 amino acids. Germline lookup yields CDR1 SGHVS and CDR2 FNYEAQ. V was pared by 1 base and J by 7 bases, with 17 bases of the junction left unmatched. As DNA, the CDR3 is TGTGCCAGCAGCTTAGGGCCAGCGGGAGATCGAAGGGTAGTGACCCAGTACTTC. This sequence encodes CASSLGPAGDRRVVTQYF.

This clone was found a few times. This chain uses TRBV13 with TRBJ2-3; 10 bases fit TRBD2. V shed 3 bases and J 4 bases; nucleotides not matched to a gene: 10. The CDR3 consists of 17 residues. In germline, CDR1 is PRHDT, CDR2 FYEKMQ (reference sequence). CDR3 bases: TGTGCCAGCAGCTTGCAGCGGGGGGGCAATCGTGCAGATACGCAGTATTTT. Translation gives CASSLQRGGNRADTQYF.

CDR3 DNA sequence: TGTGCCAGCAGAAAGGACAGGATAAATGAAAAACTGTTTTTT. Translation gives CASRKDRINEKLFF. The chain is built from TRBV28 and TRBJ1-4; TRBD1 matches 7 bases. CDR3 length equals 14 residues. Germline V gene lookup returns CDR1 MDHEN and CDR2 SYDVKM. The V gene end was trimmed by 6 bases and the J gene end by 5 bases; junction bases not matched to a gene: 6. Looking up the rest from reference TRBV28 and TRBJ1-4 gives the full variable domain: DVKVTQSSRYLVKRTGEKVFLECVQDMDHENMFWYRQDPGLGLRLIYFSYDVKMKEKGDIPEGYSVSREKKERFSLILESASTNQTSMYLCASRKDRINEKLFFGSGTQLSVL.

The rearrangement uses TRBV10-1 and TRBJ2-1; tentative D call: TRBD2 (6 bases). Trimming cost V 1 base and J 0 bases, with 13 bases left between them. This CDR3 contains 17 residues. The germline gives CDR1 WNHNN, CDR2 SYGVQD (reference sequence). The CDR3 region is CASSEFSATSSYNEQFF. The CDR3, as DNA: TGCGCCAGCAGTGAGTTTTCGGCGACTAGCTCCTACAATGAGCAGTTCTTC.

This clone occurred once. The chain combines TRBV30 with TRBJ1-4; TRBD1 matches at 7 bases. The germline V gene encodes CDR1 GTSNPN and CDR2 SVGIG (reference sequence). The V gene end was trimmed by 2 bases and the J gene end by 3 bases; junction bases not matched to a gene: 9. CDR3 length: 16 amino acids. The chain's CDR3 is CAWSQNFGTANEKLFF. Written as DNA, the CDR3 is TGTGCCTGGAGTCAGAATTTCGGGACAGCTAATGAAAAACTGTTTTTT.

The chain joins TRBV3-1 (or the pseudogene TRBV3-2) to TRBJ2-7, with 8 bases fitting TRBD1. This CDR3 is 15 amino acids long. Germline CDR1 and CDR2: LGHDT and YNNKEL (reference sequence). Germline trimming cut 1 base from V and 4 bases from J; bases unmatched to any gene: 6. CDR3 loop: CASSQGGQGLYEQYF. CDR3 in DNA: TGTGCCAGCAGCCAAGGCGGACAGGGTCTGTACGAGCAGTACTTC.

The rearrangement joins TRBV3-1 (or the pseudogene TRBV3-2) to TRBJ2-3, with TRBD2 identical over 7 bases. The CDR3 contains 16 residues. Germline lookup yields CDR1 LGHDT and CDR2 YNNKEL (reference sequence). The J segment lost 2 bases and the V segment lost 1 base, leaving 6 bases of the junction unmatched. The CDR3 DNA reads as TGTGCCAGCAGCCAAGCGAAGCGGGAATACACAGATACGCAGTATTTT. This translates into CASSQAKREYTDTQYF.

The chain carries TRBV7-8 and TRBJ1-2, with 9 bases lining up with TRBD1. V shed 2 bases, J shed 8 bases, and the junction held 9 bases outside the gene matches. Germline CDR1 reads SGHVS; CDR2 reads FQNEAQ. The length of the CDR3 is 15 residues. The chain's CDR3 is CASSLTGQGLGGYTF. The CDR3 region has the DNA TGTGCCAGCAGCTTAACGGGACAGGGCCTTGGAGGCTACACCTTC.

The chain combines TRBV15 with TRBJ1-1; TRBD1 might be the D (5 bases). Between the trimmed V and J ends, which lost 0 bases and 7 bases, there was a span of 12 bases. The CDR3 contains 14 residues. Germline V gives CDR1 LNHNV, CDR2 YYDKDF (reference sequence). CDR3 nucleotide sequence: TGTGCCACCAGCAGAGATGCGGGGGTCGGTGAAGCTTTCTTT. Its translation is CATSRDAGVGEAFF.

Only a few counts were recorded for this clone. V is TRBV5-4 and J is TRBJ1-2, with TRBD1 matching over 8 bases. V was clipped by 0 bases and J by 4 bases; unmatched bases: 2. In germline, CDR1 is SGHNT, CDR2 YYREEE (reference sequence). The CDR3 is made up of 14 amino acids. The DNA of the CDR3 is TGTGCCAGCAGCTTGGGGGACAGGTTCTATGGCTACACCTTC. It is translated as CASSLGDRFYGYTF.

This clone was counted a single time. The chain has TRBV28 and TRBJ2-3, with 10 bases lining up with TRBD2. From germline, CDR1 is MDHEN and CDR2 SYDVKM. The CDR3 runs 16 residues. V lost 2 bases and J lost 2; bases outside the gene matches: 4. Written as DNA, the CDR3 is TGTGCCAGCAGTTTAACTAGCGGGGATTTCACAGATACGCAGTATTTT. It encodes CASSLTSGDFTDTQYF. Full variable domain (missing parts from reference TRBV28 and TRBJ2-3): DVKVTQSSRYLVKRTGEKVFLECVQDMDHENMFWYRQDPGLGLRLIYFSYDVKMKEKGDIPEGYSVSREKKERFSLILESASTNQTSMYLCASSLTSGDFTDTQYFGPGTRLTVL.